This record concerns one T cell receptor beta chain sequence. Its antigen is not yet known. Per-base qualities were not stored, and no clone one base away is much larger. The immunoSEQ Assay, a bias-controlled multiplex PCR, was used to amplify TCRbeta CDR3 regions from genomic DNA. On the study's bioinformatics: Nucleated cell counts per sample were estimated from amplification of reference gene primers within the assay. To quantify the absolute abundance of each unique TCRbeta CDR3 rearrangement, sequence reads were collapsed and filtered. Productive Simpson clonality was computed per sample as the square root of Simpson's diversity index over productive rearrangements. TCRdb mirrors the immuneACCESS table, restricted to in-frame sequences. Some clones are absent from its copies; in checked studies, under half trace to an unresolved V gene, and the reason for the others is unknown. V, J and clone size are taken as reported in that table, and D and trimming were inferred from the DNA itself. Within this sample are around 40,000 clones, with 80% to 90% of them counted one time only. The ten largest clonotypes hold about 4% of the sample.

This specimen belongs to a study of blood T cell repertoires in COVID-19 (dated by TCRdb to the early 2020s). Broadly, across the study: Samples covering the acute and convalescent phases of COVID-19 were provided by collaborators in the United States, Italy and Spain. The material from the prospective study consisted of cDNA or gDNA derived from T cells, B-cell-depleted T cells, or PBMCs. Subjects who had been exposed to COVID-19, were actively infected with it, or had recovered from it provided the deeply sampled blood TCRbeta repertoires that made up the dataset. The repertoires were released in a freely available public database meant as a resource for research on the immune response to SARS-CoV-2. The samples were drawn from the first 160 participants of the ongoing ImmuneRACE study and from 950 to 1,500 subjects provided by 6 global collaborators. Nearly every sample came with metadata listing a de-identified subject ID, COVID-19 status, age in years and sex. Where available, HLA class I and class II types were taken from metadata supplied by the sample provider and were not determined by assay-based typing.

In Seattle, one collaborating source enrolled patients while the infection was active and tracked those patients longitudinally over the course of disease. The collaborating institutions used their own protocols to collect whole blood in K2EDTA tubes. Collaborator samples were shipped for TCRbeta analysis as frozen whole blood, isolated PBMCs, or DNA extracted from either sample type. On the study overall, not on this receptor specifically: Clinical and demographic metadata were provided uncurated, with the amount varying by source and participant.

V gives up 5 bases and J gives up 10 bases, and the segment between their germline ends measures 12 bases. From the cysteine through the phenylalanine, the CDR3 covers 12 amino acids. The CDR3 DNA has 36 bases and is translated from base 1. The sequence was obtained from a man in his forties or fifties with COVID-19, enrolled during active disease. Sequenced sample: peripheral blood. Recombination linked TRBV12-3 or TRBV12-4 to TRBJ1-3; perhaps TRBD1 is the D gene, with 6 bases matching. The sequenced DNA: TGTGCCAGCAGTCCCGCGAGGGGGACCATATATTTT. The encoded protein is CASSPARGTIYF.